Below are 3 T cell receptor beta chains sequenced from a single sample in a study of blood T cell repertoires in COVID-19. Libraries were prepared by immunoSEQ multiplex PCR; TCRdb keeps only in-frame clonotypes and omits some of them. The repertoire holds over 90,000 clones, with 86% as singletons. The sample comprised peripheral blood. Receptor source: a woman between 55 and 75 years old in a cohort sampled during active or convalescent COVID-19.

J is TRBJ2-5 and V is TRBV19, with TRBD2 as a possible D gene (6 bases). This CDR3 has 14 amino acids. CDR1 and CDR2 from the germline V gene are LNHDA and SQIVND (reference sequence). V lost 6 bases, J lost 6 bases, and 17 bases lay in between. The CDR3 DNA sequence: TGTGCCAGTAGGGAGGGGTGGGGAACCCAGACCCAGTACTTC. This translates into CASREGWGTQTQYF.

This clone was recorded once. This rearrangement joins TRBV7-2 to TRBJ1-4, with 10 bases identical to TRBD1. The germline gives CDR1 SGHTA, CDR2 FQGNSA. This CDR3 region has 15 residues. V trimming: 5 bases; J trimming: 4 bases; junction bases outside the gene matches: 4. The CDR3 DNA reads TGTGCCAGCAGCCCTCGGACAGGGGGTAATGAAAAACTGTTTTTT. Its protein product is CASSPRTGGNEKLFF.

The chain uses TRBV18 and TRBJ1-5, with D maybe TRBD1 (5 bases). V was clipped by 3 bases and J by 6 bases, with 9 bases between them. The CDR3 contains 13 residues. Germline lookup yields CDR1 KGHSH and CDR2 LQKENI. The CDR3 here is CASSPTDSQPQHF. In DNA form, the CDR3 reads TGTGCCAGCTCACCGACAGACTCTCAGCCCCAGCATTTT. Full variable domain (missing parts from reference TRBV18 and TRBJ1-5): NAGVMQNPRHLVRRRGQEARLRCSPMKGHSHVYWYRQLPEEGLKFMVYLQKENIIDESGMPKERFSAEFPKEGPSILRIQQVVRGDSAAYFCASSPTDSQPQHFGDGTRLSIL.